This section outlines one TCR beta chain sequence together with its context. Its matching antigen is unknown. Treatment: approximately 10-day PBMC culture with coronavirus spike peptide pools or control peptides (ViraFEST assay). Alongside around 10 IU/ml IL-2 and around 10 ug/ml peptide pools, PBMCs were cultured at about 2.2 million per well. The data were obtained in a study of vaccination and CD4 T cells after COVID-19. Study-wide context: Each enrolled participant received a two-dose regimen of either BNT162b2 or mRNA-1273 vaccine. Investigators took post-vaccine samples a median 72 days after dose two, within a range of 14 to 241. The peptides that stimulated the cells were overlapping spike peptides from SARS-CoV-2, HCoV-NL63, HCoV-OC43 and HCoV-229E.

At the Johns Hopkins FTIC core, DNA taken from cultured CD4+ T cells was sequenced by way of the Oncomine TCR Beta short-read assay. TCRdb re-called the PCR reads through MiXCR, storing one row per CDR3 protein. The sample yields approximately 12,000 distinct CDR3 sequences, roughly three fifths seen once. Sequencing was done on a sample of CD4+ T cells from blood, cultured in vitro. This sequence originates from a human donor who had recovered from COVID-19.

The CDR3 reads CASSDSVGTEAFF. Here the CDR3 DNA reads TGTGCCAGCAGTGACTCTGTAGGGACTGAAGCTTTCTTT. The chain couples TRBV6-4 to TRBJ1-1; no definite D call. V lost 0 bases and J 5 bases, leaving 7 bases between the germline ends. The CDR3 covers 13 residues. Germline loops: CDR1 MRHNA, CDR2 SNTAGT.